These 20 T cell receptor beta chains were sequenced from one sample in a study of CD8+CD57+ T cells in acquired aplastic anemia. The use of genomic DNA as template underpinned the TCR beta VDJ and CDR3 profiling. TCRdb used MiXCR to reprocess the reads, holding one entry per CDR3 protein. Here the sample spans around 150,000 distinct CDR3 sequences, 40% to 50% being singletons. Patients included in sequencing had previously demonstrated CD8+CD57+ cell expansion by flow cytometry. Material for sequencing was sorted CD4+, CD8+, or CD8+CD57+ T cells (not recorded which) from PBMCs. The receptors originated from a human donor with aplastic anemia.

This rearrangement joins TRBV29-1 to TRBJ2-3; D uncertain. The CDR3 extends over 11 amino acids. V gave up 8 bases and J gave up 1 base, with 7 bases separating them. From germline, CDR1 is SQVTM and CDR2 ANQGSEA. In DNA, the CDR3 is TGCAGCTCTAGAGGCACAGATACGCAGTATTTT. It translates to CSSRGTDTQYF.

This clonotype was detected many times. V and J are TRBV3-1 and TRBJ1-2, with no clear D. Deletions cut 5 bases from V and 13 bases from J, with 8 bases between. Per the germline V gene, CDR1 is LGHDT and CDR2 is YNNKEL (reference sequence). The CDR3 sequence is 9 residues long. In DNA, the CDR3 is TGTGCCAGCAGCAGGCCTTTCACCTTC. It codes for CASSRPFTF.

This chain links TRBV20-1 with TRBJ2-7; D might be TRBD1 (6 bases). CDR1 DFQATT and CDR2 SNEGSKA come from the germline V gene (reference sequence). The CDR3 consists of 12 residues. V was pared by 3 bases and J by 4 bases, with 10 bases between. DNA for the CDR3: TGCAGTGCTAGGGGTCAGGGGTACGAGCAGTACTTC. This codes for CSARGQGYEQYF.

CDR3 amino acids: CSARVRTPNYGYTF. The CDR3 nucleotides read TGCAGTGCTAGAGTAAGAACTCCTAACTATGGCTACACCTTC. The chain combines TRBV20-1 with TRBJ1-2; no firm D call. This CDR3 region has 14 residues. Trimming left V 1 base short and J 0 bases short, with 9 bases between. Germline CDR1 is DFQATT and CDR2 is SNEGSKA (reference sequence).

This clonotype has at least ten counts. The rearrangement uses TRBV25-1 and TRBJ2-7; no clear D. The CDR3 has 13 residues. V shed 3 bases and J shed 2 bases, with 8 bases lying between them. Germline CDR1 is MGHDK and CDR2 is SYGVNS. The CDR3 protein is CASSDKKTYEQYF. CDR3 coding DNA: TGTGCCAGCAGTGATAAGAAAACCTACGAGCAGTACTTC.

Concerning this clonotype: It is likely a read error, because the conserved phenylalanine at the end of the CDR3 is missing. The chain recombines TRBV7-2 with TRBJ2-7; 14 bases agree with TRBD2. The J segment lost 7 bases and the V segment lost 3 bases, leaving 5 bases of the junction unmatched. The CDR3 has 15 residues. Per germline, CDR1 SGHTA and CDR2 FQGNSA. The chain's CDR3 is CASSFRTSGRLEQYS. CDR3 bases: TGTGCCAGCAGCTTCCGGACTAGCGGGAGGCTGGAGCAGTACTCC.

This clonotype was seen ten or more times. This chain joins TRBV11-2 and TRBJ2-1; tentatively, D is TRBD2 (6 bases). The CDR3 contains 16 residues. V lost 0 bases and J 0 bases, leaving 9 bases between the germline ends. Germline values: CDR1 SGHAT, CDR2 FQNNGV. The chain's CDR3 is CASSLEGRLSYNEQFF. CDR3 bases: TGTGCCAGCAGCTTAGAGGGGAGGCTCTCCTACAATGAGCAGTTCTTC.

In regard to this clonotype: A single base separates this from a much larger clone, so it may be a read error. This chain joins TRBV5-1 and TRBJ2-1; 8 bases fit TRBD2. The CDR3 loop spans 15 amino acids. The germline CDR1 and CDR2 sequences are SGHRS and YFSETQ. Trimming cost V 1 base and J 6 bases; bases outside gene matches: 6. CDR3 region: CASSLMQRESNEQFF. The CDR3 bases are TGCGCCAGCAGCTTGATGCAGCGGGAGAGCAATGAGCAGTTCTTC.

There are a few counts of this clonotype. The chain links TRBV18 to TRBJ2-5; TRBD1 aligns across 10 bases. The CDR3 is 18 residues long. Trimming took 3 bases from V and 7 from J; bases not matched to a gene: 17. Germline V gene lookup returns CDR1 KGHSH and CDR2 LQKENI. CDR3 nucleotide sequence: TGTGCCAGCTCACCTCCCGAGGGACAGGGGCGCCTTCAGGGGACCCAGTACTTC. Translation: CASSPPEGQGRLQGTQYF.

This clonotype has more than one count but fewer than ten. The V call is TRBV15, the J call TRBJ2-7; TRBD1 matches 10 bases. CDR1 and CDR2 from the germline V gene are LNHNV and YYDKDF (reference sequence). J was trimmed by 5 bases and V by 5 bases; bases with no gene match: 9. The CDR3 contains 15 residues. The CDR3 DNA follows: TGTGCCACCAGCGGAGGGACAGGGGAGGTCAACGAGCAGTACTTC. This sequence encodes CATSGGTGEVNEQYF.

The J gene is TRBJ1-5, the V gene TRBV10-3; D might be TRBD1 (5 bases). Trimming shortened V by 3 bases and J by 9 bases, and 15 bases separated the two germline ends. CDR3 length: 14 amino acids. Germline CDR1 reads ENHRY; CDR2 reads SYGVKD. The CDR3 loop is CAISDLGTAGPQHF. Written as DNA, the CDR3 is TGTGCCATCAGTGATCTGGGGACTGCAGGGCCCCAGCATTTT.

The chain is built from TRBV6-1 and TRBJ2-2; possibly TRBD2 for D (6 bases). Trimming stripped 6 bases from V and 4 bases from J, with 12 bases between. The CDR3 totals 14 residues. In germline, CDR1 is MNHNS, CDR2 SASEGT. CDR3 nucleotide sequence: TGTGCCAGCAGAGTGGGAGGCGCCACCGGGGAGCTGTTTTTT. Translated: CASRVGGATGELFF.

In its sample, this clonotype was seen many times. This chain connects TRBV6-1 to TRBJ2-3; D not certain. The V end lost 6 bases, the J end lost 3 bases, and 7 bases lay between the germline ends. Germline CDR1 reads MNHNS; CDR2 reads SASEGT. This CDR3 contains 12 residues. For the CDR3, the DNA is TGTGCCAGCAGACTATGGACAGATACGCAGTATTTT. As protein: CASRLWTDTQYF.

This clonotype was found a few times. In nucleotides, the CDR3 is TGTGCCAGCAGCAAGGACCCCAGCACTGGAAACACCATATATTTT. Translated: CASSKDPSTGNTIYF. The V call is TRBV7-3, the J call TRBJ1-3, with unresolved D. CDR3 length: 15 residues. Trimming left V 5 bases short and J 2 bases short, with 13 bases between. The germline V gene encodes CDR1 SGHTA and CDR2 FQGTGA.

Ten or more counts support this clonotype. The CDR3 nucleotides read TGTGCCAGCAGGGAACAGAACGCCGGAGGGGACACCTTC. Translating gives CASREQNAGGDTF. The chain links TRBV6-1 to TRBJ1-2; D perhaps matches TRBD1 (5 bases). Germline CDR1 MNHNS, CDR2 SASEGT. The CDR3 contains 13 residues. V shed 6 bases and J shed 12 bases, with 20 bases lying between them.

The genes are TRBV5-1 and TRBJ2-3; possible D gene TRBD2, 6 bases. V lost 5 bases to trimming and J lost 1 base, with 11 bases between them. From germline, CDR1 is SGHRS and CDR2 YFSETQ. This CDR3 region has 14 residues. The chain's CDR3 is CASRPSGGTDTQYF. As DNA, the CDR3 is TGCGCCAGCAGACCCTCGGGGGGCACAGATACGCAGTATTTT.

This sequence joins TRBV30 and TRBJ2-3; TRBD1 matches 8 bases. CDR3 length equals 14 residues. The germline CDR1 and CDR2 sequences are GTSNPN and SVGIG (reference sequence). V lost 3 bases to trimming and J lost 0 bases; unmatched junction nucleotides: 2. For the CDR3, the DNA is TGTGCCTGGAGCCAGGGGGCGAGCACAGATACGCAGTATTTT. Its translation: CAWSQGASTDTQYF.

This clonotype was found many times. The rearrangement uses TRBV7-9 and TRBJ2-2; D gene ambiguous. Germline values: CDR1 SEHNR, CDR2 FQNEAQ (reference sequence). The length of the CDR3 is 12 residues. Trimming pared 8 bases from V and 4 bases from J, leaving 8 bases between. The CDR3: CASVELTGELFF. In DNA, the CDR3 is TGTGCCAGCGTGGAACTCACCGGGGAGCTGTTTTTT.

This clonotype was counted a single time. The chain has TRBV5-1 and TRBJ1-1, with 9 bases matching TRBD1. This CDR3 contains 15 residues. CDR1 and CDR2 from the germline V gene are SGHRS and YFSETQ. Trimming removed 4 bases from V and 0 bases from J; junction bases left unmatched: 4. In DNA form, the CDR3 reads TGCGCCAGCAGCATAGGACAGGGGTTGAACACTGAAGCTTTCTTT. Amino acids: CASSIGQGLNTEAFF. The full variable domain, its missing parts supplied by reference TRBV5-1 and TRBJ1-1, is KAGVTQTPRYLIKTRGQQVTLSCSPISGHRSVSWYQQTPGQGLQFLFEYFSETQRNKGNFPGRFSGRQFSNSRSEMNVSTLELGDSALYLCASSIGQGLNTEAFFGQGTRLTVV.

Note on this clonotype: A clone one base away is much larger, so this may be a read error. In nucleotides, the CDR3 is TGTGCCAGCAGCCTCCCTCCGGATCTAGCGGGAGGGCGGAGCACCGGGGACCTGTTTTTT. It encodes CASSLPPDLAGGRSTGDLFF. This chain joins TRBV14 and TRBJ2-2; 12 bases are a match to TRBD2. The CDR3 is 20 residues long. Germline values: CDR1 SGHDN, CDR2 FVKESK.